This passage covers 17 T cell receptor beta chains from one sample sequenced in a study of blood T cells in healthy people across ages. Primed by a sample-barcoded 5' primer and a J-beta primer mix, a second PCR proceeded for roughly 7 to 11 cycles. TCRdb ran MiXCR on the 5' RACE reads and lists one entry per CDR3 protein. This sample has just over 1 million distinct CDR3 sequences; roughly 45% occur once, and the top ten carry 15% to 20%. The specimen sequenced was blood. The receptor set was obtained from a woman aged 60-75 years in good health.

The chain has TRBV11-2 and TRBJ2-7, with 8 nucleotides matching TRBD1. Trimming cost V 5 bases and J 9 bases; bases outside gene matches: 3. This CDR3 has 11 residues. The germline V gene has CDR1 SGHAT and CDR2 FQNNGV. CDR3 amino acids: CASSPGQAQYF. In nucleotides, the CDR3 is TGTGCCAGCAGCCCGGGACAGGCGCAGTACTTC.

This clonotype came up a few times. V is TRBV21-1 and J is TRBJ2-1; the D segment call TRBD1 is taken from the table without a DNA check. TRBV21-1 is reported as a pseudogene. The CDR3 contains 15 residues. CDR3 bases: TGTGCCAGCAGACACTGGACCCCCCTAGGTGATGAGCAGTTCTTC. Protein: CASRHWTPLGDEQFF.

The V and J genes are TRBV19 and TRBJ2-7; no definite D call. This CDR3 comprises 15 residues. V gave up 5 bases and J gave up 1 base, with 15 bases separating them. CDR1 is LNHDA and CDR2 is SQIVND in the germline V gene (reference sequence). The CDR3 sequence: CASSPDISFSYEQYF. As DNA, the CDR3 is TGTGCCAGTAGTCCAGATATTAGCTTTTCCTACGAGCAGTACTTC.

This clonotype was counted only a few times. J is TRBJ1-4 and V is TRBV15; weak D call: TRBD1 (5 bases). The CDR3 runs to 14 residues. Germline CDR1 LNHNV, CDR2 YYDKDF (reference sequence). Trimming took off 3 bases at V and 8 bases at J, with 13 bases between the two ends. The CDR3, as DNA: TGTGCCACCAGCAGCATGGGGGAGCAGGAAAAACTGTTTTTT. Translated: CATSSMGEQEKLFF.

V and J are TRBV6-1 and TRBJ1-1; tentative D call: TRBD1 (5 bases). CDR1 is MNHNS, CDR2 SASEGT, per germline. This CDR3 region has 15 residues. V lost 5 bases and J lost 5, with 18 bases in between. CDR3 nucleotide sequence: TGTGCCAGCAGTCAACGCGCGGGGGTATCGACTGAAGCTTTCTTT. This encodes CASSQRAGVSTEAFF.

This chain links TRBV5-1 with TRBJ1-1, with unresolved D. V was clipped by 0 bases and J by 1 base, with 7 bases between them. Germline CDR1 and CDR2: SGHRS and YFSETQ. The CDR3 consists of 14 residues. This CDR3 reads CASSLATANTEAFF. CDR3 coding DNA: TGCGCCAGCAGCTTGGCCACAGCGAACACTGAAGCTTTCTTT.

The chain joins TRBV20-1 to TRBJ2-1; D is undetermined. The CDR3 totals 11 residues. Trimming removed 1 base from V and 7 bases from J, with 5 bases in between. Germline CDR1 and CDR2: DFQATT and SNEGSKA (reference sequence). CDR3 DNA: TGCAGTGCTAGAGTCAGGAATGAGCAGTTCTTC. Its protein is CSARVRNEQFF.

A word on this clonotype: Mismatch with germline at one junction end may stem from a read error. V and J are TRBV28 and TRBJ2-5; either TRBD1 or TRBD2 may supply D (5 bases each). The CDR3 is made up of 14 amino acids. Germline CDR1 reads MDHEN; CDR2 reads SYDVKM. CDR3 in DNA: TGTGCCAGCAGTTTCCGGGACGATAAAGAGATCCAGTACTTC. Protein product: CASSFRDDKEIQYF.

The CDR3 loop is CASSAIPGTSFGGYEQYF. CDR3 nucleotide sequence: TGTGCCAGCAGCGCAATTCCCGGGACTAGCTTTGGTGGCTACGAGCAGTACTTC. The chain has TRBV6-1 and TRBJ2-7; TRBD2 aligns across 9 bases. The CDR3 consists of 18 residues. J lost 3 bases, V lost 6 bases, and 18 bases had no gene match. Germline V CDR1 and CDR2: MNHNS, SASEGT.

In the case of this clonotype: Mismatch with germline at one junction end may stem from a read error. The rearrangement links TRBV10-3 to TRBJ2-5, with 9 bases identical to TRBD2. The J call is in doubt because the DNA end fits TRBJ2-7 better. Germline CDR1 reads ENHRY; CDR2 reads SYGVKD. This CDR3 is 13 amino acids long. This CDR3 reads CTIGQAGGNEQYF. The CDR3 DNA reads as TGTACCATCGGCCAAGCGGGAGGAAACGAGCAGTACTTC.

This clonotype has just a few counts. The chain has TRBV10-2 and TRBJ2-3, with D uncertain. The germline V and J ends were trimmed by 3 bases and 4 bases, with 17 bases remaining between them. Germline CDR1 reads WSHSY; CDR2 reads SAAADI. CDR3 size: 16 residues. The CDR3: CASSDGFSAIADTQYF. The CDR3 nucleotides read TGCGCCAGCAGTGATGGGTTCTCGGCCATTGCAGATACGCAGTATTTT.

V is TRBV30 and J is TRBJ1-2; D is perhaps TRBD1 (5 bases). The germline CDR1 and CDR2 sequences are GTSNPN and SVGIG (reference sequence). Trimming removed 0 bases from V and 8 bases from J, with 13 bases in between. This CDR3 is built from 13 residues. CDR3 DNA: TGTGCCTGGAGTGTCGGCGGGACTGCGGGCTACACCTTC. Protein: CAWSVGGTAGYTF.

This chain links TRBV3-1 with TRBJ2-3; D is unclear. The CDR3 sequence is 16 residues long. V gave up 0 bases and J gave up 0 bases, with 10 bases separating them. The germline gives CDR1 LGHDT, CDR2 YNNKEL (reference sequence). As DNA, the CDR3 is TGTGCCAGCAGCCAAGATCCAGCGCCAAGCACAGATACGCAGTATTTT. It translates to CASSQDPAPSTDTQYF.

The chain combines TRBV27 with TRBJ2-5; perhaps TRBD2 as D (6 bases). CDR3 length: 14 amino acids. With 7 bases removed from V and 11 bases from J, the gap between germline ends came to 23 bases. Per germline, CDR1 MNHEY and CDR2 SMNVEV (reference sequence). CDR3 DNA sequence: TGTGCCAGCACTCAACCCGGAGGGCCCAATGAGCAGTACTTC. It translates to CASTQPGGPNEQYF.

At least ten counts were recorded for this clonotype. V usage is TRBV6-6 and J usage is TRBJ2-3; possible D gene TRBD2, 6 bases. The CDR3 contains 15 residues. The germline V and J ends were trimmed by 6 bases and 3 bases, with 16 bases remaining between them. Germline values: CDR1 MNHNY, CDR2 SVGAGI (reference sequence). The chain's CDR3 is CASRPSGRKTDTQYF. The CDR3 DNA reads as TGTGCCAGCAGGCCCAGCGGGCGTAAGACAGATACGCAGTATTTT.

This clonotype turned up a few times. The chain couples TRBV6-2 or TRBV6-3 to TRBJ2-7, with 12 positions matching TRBD2. Germline-derived CDR1 and CDR2 are MNHEY and SVGEGT. CDR3 size: 16 residues. The trim removed 5 bases at V and 2 bases at J, leaving 7 bases unmatched. DNA for the CDR3: TGTGCCAGCAGTCGCGGACTAGCGGGAATCCCCTACGAGCAGTACTTC. Translated: CASSRGLAGIPYEQYF.

This clonotype has just a few counts. The rearrangement links TRBV6-5 to TRBJ2-4, with 8 bases identical to TRBD1. V shed 2 bases and J 13 bases; nucleotides not matched to a gene: 7. Germline values: CDR1 MNHEY, CDR2 SVGAGI. The CDR3 is 13 amino acids. The CDR3 protein is CASSYGQGKEQYF. The CDR3 region has the DNA TGTGCCAGCAGTTACGGACAGGGTAAGGAGCAGTACTTC.